The 7 T cell receptor beta chains reported below all come from one sample, sequenced in a study of T cells in tuberculosis. Thawed, overnight-rested PBMC were stained with GMM-loaded CD1B tetramer, viability dye and anti-CD3, then sorted. The lipid loaded on the CD1B tetramers was C32 glucose monomycolate from Rhodococcus equi. TCRdb's copy holds only in-frame clones and misses some; the assay was immunoSEQ multiplex PCR. The sample lists 85,000 to 90,000 clones, roughly 90% occurring once. The sample comprised CD1b-GMM tetramer-negative cells sorted from PBMCs. All receptors come from an adult woman with latent tuberculosis.

The chain recombines TRBV5-4 with TRBJ2-3, with 8 positions matching TRBD2. V was clipped by 5 bases and J by 2 bases; unmatched bases: 7. The CDR3 is 15 residues long. CDR1 and CDR2 (germline): SGHNT, YYREEE (reference sequence). CDR3 amino acids: CASSGRGDYTDTQYF. DNA of the CDR3: TGTGCCAGCAGTGGGCGGGGGGACTACACAGATACGCAGTATTTT. Variable domain in full (rest from reference TRBV5-4 and TRBJ2-3): ETGVTQSPTHLIKTRGQQVTLRCSSQSGHNTVSWYQQALGQGPQFIFQYYREEENGRGNFPPRFSGLQFPNYSSELNVNALELDDSALYLCASSGRGDYTDTQYFGPGTRLTVL.

V and J are TRBV5-1 and TRBJ1-3; TRBD1 agrees at 9 bases. Germline V gives CDR1 SGHRS, CDR2 YFSETQ. This CDR3 spans 17 amino acids. Trimming at V came to 2 bases and at J to 0 bases, leaving 6 bases not matched to a gene. CDR3 sequence (DNA): TGCGCCAGCAGCTTCTCGGGACAGGGTGTCTCTGGAAACACCATATATTTT. Protein sequence: CASSFSGQGVSGNTIYF.

The chain couples TRBV9 to TRBJ2-2, with 7 bases aligning to TRBD1. The CDR3 is 14 amino acids. The junction had 5 bases not matched to a gene; V was cut back by 3 bases and J by 6 bases. Germline values: CDR1 SGDLS, CDR2 YYNGEE. The CDR3 region is CASSGRDSSGELFF. DNA of the CDR3: TGTGCCAGCAGCGGCCGGGACAGCTCCGGGGAGCTGTTTTTT.

The chain recombines TRBV4-1 with TRBJ2-3; TRBD2 matches 7 bases. Germline V CDR1 and CDR2: MGHRA, YSYEKL. V lost 5 bases to trimming and J lost 7 bases; unmatched junction nucleotides: 9. The CDR3 loop spans 14 amino acids. The CDR3 here is CASSSQRDPHTQYF. In DNA, the CDR3 is TGCGCCAGCAGCTCTCAGCGGGACCCACATACGCAGTATTTT.

This clone has a single count. The chain uses TRBV29-1 and TRBJ1-5; 9 bases are shared with TRBD1. This CDR3 comprises 12 residues. The junction had 4 bases not matched to a gene; V was cut back by 8 bases and J by 5 bases. Germline lookup yields CDR1 SQVTM and CDR2 ANQGSEA. The CDR3 region is CSIRQGDQPQHF. The CDR3 DNA is TGCAGCATCCGACAGGGGGATCAGCCCCAGCATTTT.

The chain has TRBV2 and TRBJ2-2; 7 nucleotides align to TRBD1. This CDR3 has 16 residues. V lost 5 bases and J lost 3; bases outside the gene matches: 9. Germline CDR1 and CDR2: SNHLY and FYNNEI. DNA for the CDR3: TGTGCCAGCAGTAATCCGGGACAGACCGACACCGGGGAGCTGTTTTTT. Its protein product is CASSNPGQTDTGELFF.

V gene TRBV19 combines with J gene TRBJ1-1; D gene ambiguous. V was pared by 6 bases and J by 0 bases, with 5 bases between. CDR3 length: 12 residues. CDR1 LNHDA and CDR2 SQIVND come from the germline V gene (reference sequence). CDR3: CASSTLNTEAFF. CDR3 nucleotide sequence: TGTGCCAGTAGCACTCTGAACACTGAAGCTTTCTTT.